The 26 T cell receptor beta chains below come from one sample, sequenced in a study of identical twins (dated by TCRdb to 2016 to 2018). Library preparation employed 5' RACE. TCRdb records Illumina HiSeq 2000 as the sequencer. TCRdb took the public reads, trimmed them with fastp at Q25, ran MiXCR for clone calling and kept in-frame beta chains. Each record represents a unique CDR3 protein, reported with the most common genes and DNA among its rows. In all, the sample holds over 200,000 distinct CDR3 sequences, and 6.5% to 8% of those were seen once. The top ten hold more than 12% of the sample. A further study also used this sample, focusing on T cells expressing NK-cell markers.

The sample consisted of CD8+ T cells sorted from blood. These receptors originate from a woman aged 18-29 years in good health.

This chain connects TRBV29-1 to TRBJ2-7, with 9 bases fitting TRBD2. The CDR3 spans 12 residues. Germline-derived CDR1 and CDR2 are SQVTM and ANQGSEA. Trimming at V came to 8 bases and at J to 3 bases, leaving 5 bases not matched to a gene. CDR3 amino acids: CSSLTSGYEQYF. The CDR3 nucleotides are TGCAGCTCCCTGACTAGCGGCTACGAGCAGTACTTC.

The V call is TRBV11-2, the J call TRBJ1-1; weak D call: TRBD1 (5 bases). The CDR3 is made up of 16 amino acids. The ends were cut back, 3 bases at V and 3 bases at J, with 17 bases in the middle. CDR1 SGHAT and CDR2 FQNNGV come from the germline V gene. The CDR3 nucleotides are TGTGCCAGCAGCTTGCGGGCAGGGAGGGCGGACACTGAAGCTTTCTTT. Encoded protein: CASSLRAGRADTEAFF.

This clonotype was seen more than once but under ten times. The genes are TRBV12-3 or TRBV12-4 and TRBJ2-1; tentatively, D is TRBD2 (6 bases). V was cut by 6 bases and J by 9 bases, with 21 bases left in between. The CDR3 sequence is 15 residues long. The CDR3 bases are TGTGCCAGCAGCCCATCCCTCTCTAGCGTTGGTGAGCAGTTCTTC. Its protein product is CASSPSLSSVGEQFF.

This clonotype was found a few times. The chain couples TRBV27 to TRBJ1-5; 7 positions agree with TRBD1. This CDR3 has 15 residues. The germline V gene has CDR1 MNHEY and CDR2 SMNVEV (reference sequence). After removal of 5 bases from V and 3 bases from J, the junction contained 7 bases not matched to a gene. The CDR3 nucleotides read TGTGCCAGCAGTCTGACGACAGGGAACAATCAGCCCCAGCATTTT. Amino acids: CASSLTTGNNQPQHF.

In its sample, this clonotype was seen a few times. The rearrangement joins TRBV4-2 to TRBJ1-4; D unresolved. CDR1 is LGHNA and CDR2 is YNFKEQ in the germline V gene. The germline V and J ends were trimmed by 1 base and 8 bases, with 17 bases remaining between them. The length of the CDR3 is 16 residues. The CDR3 DNA follows: TGTGCCAGCAGCCAAGTCTGTTGGGAGGTGAAGGAAAAACTGTTTTTT. This sequence encodes CASSQVCWEVKEKLFF.

This clonotype was seen only a few times. V and J are TRBV5-1 and TRBJ2-3; 10 bases match TRBD1. Germline CDR1 reads SGHRS; CDR2 reads YFSETQ. The CDR3 is 13 amino acids. J gave up 5 bases and V 4 bases, and 1 base lay outside the gene matches. Here the CDR3 DNA reads TGCGCCAGCAGCGACAGGGGGCAAGATACGCAGTATTTT. The encoded protein is CASSDRGQDTQYF.

This clonotype showed up many times. The V and J genes are TRBV29-1 and TRBJ2-3; TRBD2 matches at 10 bases. The CDR3 runs 13 residues. Trimming at V came to 5 bases and at J to 2 bases, leaving 1 base not matched to a gene. Germline CDR1 SQVTM, CDR2 ANQGSEA. CDR3 DNA sequence: TGCAGCGTTAGCGGGGGGGCCACAGATACGCAGTATTTT. Protein: CSVSGGATDTQYF.

The rearrangement joins TRBV2 to TRBJ2-1; 7 bases are shared with TRBD1. V lost 4 bases and J lost 7; bases outside the gene matches: 7. CDR3 length equals 14 residues. Germline CDR1 is SNHLY and CDR2 is FYNNEI. The CDR3 nucleotides read TGTGCCAGCAGTGGTGGGGGACAGCAAAATGAGCAGTTCTTC. Residues: CASSGGGQQNEQFF.

This clonotype came up many times. V is TRBV18 and J is TRBJ2-1, with 7 bases identical to TRBD1. The CDR3 covers 16 residues. The germline V gene encodes CDR1 KGHSH and CDR2 LQKENI. V trimming: 6 bases; J trimming: 5 bases; junction bases outside the gene matches: 13. The CDR3, as DNA: TGTGCCAGCTCCCCCTCTGACAGGGCGTCCAACAATGAGCAGTTCTTC. Residues: CASSPSDRASNNEQFF.

This clonotype was seen at least ten times. The chain employs TRBV7-8 and TRBJ1-1; TRBD1 matches at 9 bases. The CDR3 consists of 16 residues. In germline, CDR1 is SGHVS, CDR2 FQNEAQ. With V trimmed by 1 base and J by 4 bases, 7 bases remained unmatched. This CDR3 reads CASSLGTGTGLTEAFF. The CDR3 nucleotides are TGTGCCAGCAGCTTAGGGACCGGGACAGGGCTCACTGAAGCTTTCTTT.

The sample holds many counts of this clonotype. The junction differs from germline at one of its ends, possibly a read error. The V and J genes are TRBV12-3 or TRBV12-4 and TRBJ2-7; 11 bases agree with TRBD2. CDR3 length equals 14 residues. The CDR3 DNA sequence: TGTGCCAGCAGTCTAGCGGGAGGAGTTTCCGAGCAGTACTTC. It encodes CASSLAGGVSEQYF.

Only a few counts were recorded for this clonotype. The V and J genes are TRBV11-2 and TRBJ2-5; tentatively, D is TRBD1 or TRBD2 (5 bases each). Trimming shortened V by 5 bases and J by 5 bases, and 21 bases separated the two germline ends. Germline CDR1 reads SGHAT; CDR2 reads FQNNGV. The CDR3 runs to 16 residues. The CDR3 loop is CASSPMYRGVQETQYF. CDR3 sequence (DNA): TGTGCCAGCAGCCCGATGTATAGGGGAGTTCAGGAGACCCAGTACTTC.

Written as DNA, the CDR3 is TGTGCCAGCCGGGATGGGGCCCTACACGAGCAGTACTTC. Its translation is CASRDGALHEQYF. V gene TRBV27 combines with J gene TRBJ2-7; the D gene could be TRBD1 or TRBD2 (5 bases each). Germline assignment: CDR1 MNHEY and CDR2 SMNVEV (reference sequence). V was trimmed by 8 bases and J by 5 bases, leaving 16 bases between them. The CDR3 covers 13 residues.

The chain links TRBV6-1 to TRBJ1-1, with TRBD1 matching over 9 bases. Germline V gives CDR1 MNHNS, CDR2 SASEGT. This CDR3 spans 15 amino acids. V trimming: 5 bases; J trimming: 2 bases; junction bases outside the gene matches: 6. The chain's CDR3 is CASSTQGAANTEAFF. CDR3 sequence (DNA): TGTGCCAGCAGTACACAGGGGGCGGCTAACACTGAAGCTTTCTTT.

This chain uses TRBV7-6 with TRBJ2-1; D not resolved. This CDR3 has 16 amino acids. V dropped 1 base and J dropped 5 bases, with 15 bases sitting between them. Germline V gives CDR1 SGHVS, CDR2 FNYEAQ. The CDR3 reads CASSLVVAQANNEQFF. The CDR3 nucleotides are TGTGCCAGCAGCTTAGTCGTCGCCCAGGCTAACAATGAGCAGTTCTTC.

About this clonotype: One junction end does not reproduce the germline sequence, and a read error may be involved. V is TRBV4-3 and J is TRBJ2-1, with D perhaps being TRBD1 or TRBD2 (7 bases each). The length of the CDR3 is 17 residues. Germline CDR1 and CDR2: LGHNA and YSLEER. CDR3 in amino acids: CASSLKVLGGGYNEKFF. CDR3 nucleotide sequence: TGCGCCAGCAGCCTTAAGGTCTTGGGAGGGGGCTACAATGAGAAGTTCTTC.

The chain links TRBV29-1 to TRBJ1-1; 7 nucleotides align to TRBD1. The CDR3 covers 11 residues. Germline V gene lookup returns CDR1 SQVTM and CDR2 ANQGSEA. Trimming at V came to 2 bases and at J to 12 bases, leaving 6 bases not matched to a gene. The CDR3 DNA is TGCAGCGTTGAACTACAGGGGTACACTTTCTTT. It codes for CSVELQGYTFF.

This clonotype has a handful of counts. This rearrangement joins TRBV27 to TRBJ2-7, with D possibly matching TRBD2 (6 bases). Germline V gene lookup returns CDR1 MNHEY and CDR2 SMNVEV (reference sequence). Trimming pared 5 bases from V and 5 bases from J, leaving 13 bases between. The CDR3 contains 13 residues. The CDR3: CASSPAGGDEQYF. The CDR3 DNA follows: TGTGCCAGCAGTCCCGCCGGAGGGGACGAGCAGTACTTC.

At least ten counts were recorded for this clonotype. J is TRBJ2-5 and V is TRBV12-3 or TRBV12-4; D not certain. CDR3 length: 13 residues. V lost 4 bases and J 5 bases, leaving 11 bases between the germline ends. The CDR3 loop reads CASSSPRRETQYF. The CDR3 DNA follows: TGTGCCAGCAGTTCTCCGCGGCGGGAGACCCAGTACTTC.

This clonotype was counted many times. V is TRBV25-1 and J is TRBJ1-6; D is perhaps TRBD1 (6 bases). There are 13 residues in the CDR3. Trimming left V 9 bases short and J 10 bases short, with 16 bases between. Germline-derived CDR1 and CDR2 are MGHDK and SYGVNS. CDR3 nucleotides: TGTGCCAGTAGACCCTCGGGGGGCTCACCCCTCCACTTT. This gives the protein CASRPSGGSPLHF.

The rearrangement joins TRBV7-9 to TRBJ1-1; 9 positions match TRBD1. Germline V CDR1 and CDR2: SEHNR, FQNEAQ (reference sequence). V was clipped by 5 bases and J by 5 bases; unmatched bases: 6. This CDR3 spans 14 amino acids. The CDR3 coding sequence is TGTGCCAGCAGCGGGGGACAGGGAGGAACTGAAGCTTTCTTT. Translation gives CASSGGQGGTEAFF.

This clonotype was detected a few times. The V gene is TRBV29-1, the J gene TRBJ1-1, with D uncertain. Looked up from germline, CDR1 is SQVTM and CDR2 is ANQGSEA. V shed 4 bases and J shed 11 bases, with 14 bases lying between them. This CDR3 is 11 amino acids long. The CDR3 coding sequence is TGCAGCGTTGTCATAGTCCCCGGGGCTTTCTTT. It specifies CSVVIVPGAFF.

The rearrangement links TRBV19 to TRBJ2-1; 9 bases fit TRBD1. The V gene's germline CDR1 is LNHDA and CDR2 SQIVND (reference sequence). Trimming at V came to 6 bases and at J to 7 bases, leaving 7 bases not matched to a gene. The CDR3 has 14 amino acids. CDR3 in amino acids: CASRSGQGLNEQFF. The CDR3 DNA reads as TGTGCCAGTAGATCGGGACAGGGCTTAAATGAGCAGTTCTTC.

This rearrangement joins TRBV9 to TRBJ1-2, with 8 bases aligning to TRBD1. The CDR3 sequence is 14 residues long. CDR1 and CDR2 (germline): SGDLS, YYNGEE. The ends lost 5 bases at V and 1 base at J; junction bases unmatched: 4. The CDR3 protein is CASRRQGNNYGYTF. The CDR3 bases are TGTGCCAGCAGGAGACAGGGGAATAACTATGGCTACACCTTC.

V and J are TRBV2 and TRBJ2-1, with 7 bases identical to TRBD2. V gave up 7 bases and J gave up 3 bases; unmatched junction bases: 9. This CDR3 has 15 residues. Germline V gene data show CDR1 as SNHLY and CDR2 as FYNNEI. In DNA, the CDR3 is TGTGCCAGCAAAGTGGGAGCGGGGTACTACAATGAGCAGTTCTTC. Amino acids: CASKVGAGYYNEQFF. Variable domain in full (rest from reference TRBV2 and TRBJ2-1): EPEVTQTPSHQVTQMGQEVILRCVPISNHLYFYWYRQILGQKVEFLVSFYNNEISEKSEIFDDQFSVERPDGSNFTLKIRSTKLEDSAMYFCASKVGAGYYNEQFFGPGTRLTVL.

The chain links TRBV19 to TRBJ2-2; no clear D gene. The CDR3 length is 12 residues. Germline CDR1 LNHDA, CDR2 SQIVND (reference sequence). V shed 5 bases and J shed 10 bases, with 11 bases lying between them. The chain's CDR3 is CASSLGLLELFF. The CDR3 region has the DNA TGTGCCAGTAGTTTGGGATTGCTGGAGCTGTTTTTT.